This T cell receptor beta chain is from a study of OX40 agonist ivuxolimab in advanced cancers. Study observations and caveats: Among the lowest peripheral clonal expansion occurred in 0.1-3.0 mg/kg partial responders. In CD8+ T cells, expanded clones were on average more numerous than in CD4+.

Data came from immunoSEQ multiplex PCR; TCRdb stores just in-frame clones and leaves some out. This table has approximately 99,000 clones, roughly nine tenths appearing once. The germline CDR1 and CDR2 sequences are SGHNT and YYREEE (reference sequence). J gave up 4 bases and V 1 base, and 12 bases lay outside the gene matches. The CDR3 is 17 residues long. Notes on this clone: Its antigen is as yet unknown.

This TCR derives from an adult with an advanced solid tumor such as melanoma, head and neck, liver or kidney cancer. Material: CD4+ or CD8+ T cells sorted from blood, obtained in a trial of the OX40 agonist ivuxolimab. The V gene is TRBV5-4, the J gene TRBJ1-2, with 8 bases fitting TRBD1. CDR3 nucleotides: TGTGCCAGCAGCTTGTCGGGACAGGCTGCGGGACCCTATGGCTACACCTTC. Its protein product is CASSLSGQAAGPYGYTF.